This T cell receptor (beta chain) was observed in a study of long-term antiretroviral therapy in people with HIV. Survey-level resolution applied to immunoSEQ assay v3.0. Libraries were prepared by immunoSEQ multiplex PCR; TCRdb keeps only in-frame clonotypes and omits some of them. Seen here are about 30,000 clones, about 96% observed once, and the top ten hold around 7.4%. Of note for this clone: The antigen remains unidentified.

Whole-study findings and limits: HIV repertoire CDR3 lengths ranged less widely than those of controls.

Germline CDR1 SGHDT, CDR2 YYEEEE. This CDR3 comprises 15 residues. Trimming took 0 bases from V and 5 from J, leaving 12 bases between them. The source was unsorted PBMCs, collected 5.3 years after starting antiretroviral therapy. The chain recombines TRBV5-6 with TRBJ2-1; no definite D call. The TCR sequence derives from a man aged 25-45 years with HIV. CDR3 in DNA: TGTGCCAGCAGCTTGGGAGGATCGGTCCACAATGAGCAGTTCTTC. Its translation is CASSLGGSVHNEQFF.